The 23 T cell receptor beta chains listed next were all sequenced from one sample in a study of blood T cell repertoires in COVID-19. Sequenced by immunoSEQ multiplex PCR; TCRdb stores in-frame clones only, minus some. The sample lists about 180,000 clones, approximately 88% seen once, with roughly 3.7% in the top ten. The sequencing sample was made of peripheral blood. The receptors were gathered from a woman aged 25 to 39 with acute or convalescent COVID-19.

This clone showed up just a few times. J is TRBJ2-1 and V is TRBV13; D call uncertain. The length of the CDR3 is 13 residues. V was pared by 5 bases and J by 10 bases, with 15 bases between. Per the germline V gene, CDR1 is PRHDT and CDR2 is FYEKMQ (reference sequence). Here the CDR3 DNA reads TGTGCCAGCAGCCGAGATGTCGGTCGGGAGCAGTTCTTC. Translation gives CASSRDVGREQFF.

V is TRBV15 and J is TRBJ2-3; D gene ambiguous. The CDR3 sequence is 13 residues long. Germline V CDR1 and CDR2: LNHNV, YYDKDF (reference sequence). V dropped 8 bases and J dropped 6 bases, with 15 bases sitting between them. This chain's CDR3 is CATGQKVMDTQYF. The CDR3 bases are TGTGCCACCGGCCAGAAAGTCATGGATACGCAGTATTTT.

The chain combines TRBV2 with TRBJ2-1, with 9 bases lining up with TRBD2. The CDR3 is made up of 15 amino acids. Germline values: CDR1 SNHLY, CDR2 FYNNEI. V lost 7 bases, J lost 4 bases, and 8 bases stayed unmatched. CDR3 in amino acids: CASNRETSGYNEQFF. DNA of the CDR3: TGTGCCAGCAACCGGGAGACTAGCGGTTACAATGAGCAGTTCTTC.

The V and J genes are TRBV6-5 and TRBJ2-7, with 7 nucleotides matching TRBD1. V shed 6 bases and J 4 bases; nucleotides not matched to a gene: 3. This CDR3 spans 12 amino acids. From germline, CDR1 is MNHEY and CDR2 SVGAGI. The CDR3 reads CASRGQLYEQYF. In DNA form, the CDR3 reads TGTGCCAGCAGGGGACAGCTATACGAGCAGTACTTC.

The rearrangement links TRBV27 to TRBJ2-7; a possible D gene is TRBD1 (6 bases). The germline gives CDR1 MNHEY, CDR2 SMNVEV (reference sequence). Trimming removed 6 bases at V and 3 bases at J, with 15 bases between. This CDR3 has 14 amino acids. CDR3 DNA sequence: TGTGCCAGCAGCCCAAACGACAGGCACTACGAGCAGTACTTC. This encodes CASSPNDRHYEQYF.

The chain links TRBV27 to TRBJ1-5; 9 bases map to TRBD1. The CDR3 is made up of 14 amino acids. CDR1 MNHEY and CDR2 SMNVEV come from the germline V gene (reference sequence). V was clipped by 8 bases and J by 6 bases; unmatched bases: 8. CDR3 coding DNA: TGTGCCAGCGGTACAGGGGGCGGGTTTCAGCCCCAGCATTTT. Encoded protein: CASGTGGGFQPQHF.

The chain has TRBV28 and TRBJ2-7, with D possibly matching TRBD2 (5 bases). There are 16 residues in the CDR3. The V end lost 4 bases, the J end lost 2 bases, and 18 bases lay between the germline ends. Germline CDR1 MDHEN, CDR2 SYDVKM. CDR3 in amino acids: CASSYGQTGRTYEQYF. CDR3 bases: TGTGCCAGCAGTTACGGCCAGACGGGGAGAACCTACGAGCAGTACTTC.

The genes are TRBV6-5 and TRBJ1-1, with 11 positions matching TRBD1. The V gene's germline CDR1 is MNHEY and CDR2 SVGAGI. V dropped 5 bases and J dropped 3; count of bases not matched to a gene: 5. The CDR3 is 15 amino acids. The CDR3 DNA reads as TGTGCCAGCAGTCCGCGGACAGGGGGCGACACTGAAGCTTTCTTT. Amino acids: CASSPRTGGDTEAFF.

This chain uses TRBV5-1 with TRBJ2-2; 8 bases line up with TRBD2. Per the germline V gene, CDR1 is SGHRS and CDR2 is YFSETQ. The CDR3 is 16 amino acids. V lost 0 bases, J lost 5 bases, and 6 bases stayed unmatched. The CDR3 region has the DNA TGCGCCAGCAGCTTGGATCCAGCGGGAGTTACCGGGGAGCTGTTTTTT. This translates into CASSLDPAGVTGELFF.

This clone was detected only a few times. The chain employs TRBV12-3 or TRBV12-4 and TRBJ2-7; 8 bases match TRBD1. The V and J ends lost 7 bases and 3 bases, in that order; junction bases with no gene match: 5. The CDR3 extends over 13 amino acids. The CDR3 DNA reads TGTGCCAGCACCCTCACAGGGGGCTACGAGCAGTACTTC. Translated, it gives CASTLTGGYEQYF.

The chain joins TRBV6-2 or TRBV6-3 to TRBJ2-2; tentative D call: TRBD2 (5 bases). Germline values: CDR1 MNHEY, CDR2 SVGEGT. The CDR3 totals 14 residues. Trimming left V 2 bases short and J 5 bases short, with 9 bases between. The CDR3: CASSYLGGTGELFF. The CDR3 nucleotides read TGTGCCAGCAGTTACCTAGGCGGGACCGGGGAGCTGTTTTTT.

The rearrangement links TRBV2 to TRBJ2-1, with 10 bases lining up with TRBD1. The CDR3 totals 13 residues. CDR1 is SNHLY, CDR2 FYNNEI, per germline. J lost 9 bases, V lost 10 bases, and 9 bases had no gene match. The CDR3, as DNA: TGTGCCACCGGGACAGGGGTCGTCACTGAGCAGTTCTTC. This codes for CATGTGVVTEQFF.

In this sample, this clone turned up a few times. The chain employs TRBV5-1 and TRBJ2-5, with D tentatively TRBD1 (6 bases). CDR3 length: 15 amino acids. With 4 bases removed from V and 1 base from J, the gap between germline ends came to 14 bases. Germline values: CDR1 SGHRS, CDR2 YFSETQ. This chain's CDR3 is CASSPLGTLQETQYF. The CDR3 coding sequence is TGCGCCAGCAGCCCTCTAGGGACACTCCAAGAGACCCAGTACTTC.

The rearrangement joins TRBV7-9 to TRBJ2-3, with 8 positions matching TRBD1. Germline V gene data show CDR1 as SEHNR and CDR2 as FQNEAQ (reference sequence). The V gene end was trimmed by 4 bases and the J gene end by 4 bases; junction bases not matched to a gene: 13. This CDR3 contains 17 residues. The CDR3 DNA is TGTGCCAGCAGCTCGGGCCAGACAGGGGTGCACCCAGATACGCAGTATTTT. Residues: CASSSGQTGVHPDTQYF.

V and J are TRBV13 and TRBJ1-1; 9 positions match TRBD1. Germline values: CDR1 PRHDT, CDR2 FYEKMQ (reference sequence). The CDR3 sequence is 14 residues long. The V segment lost 4 bases and the J segment 6 bases; nucleotides outside the gene matches: 6. The CDR3 coding sequence is TGTGCCAGCAGCTCCCAACAGGGGGCTGCTGAAGCTTTCTTT. Translating gives CASSSQQGAAEAFF.

This chain connects TRBV19 to TRBJ2-1; the D gene is possibly TRBD2 (6 bases). V lost 7 bases to trimming and J lost 7 bases, with 8 bases between them. The CDR3 sequence is 11 residues long. CDR1 and CDR2 (germline): LNHDA, SQIVND (reference sequence). CDR3 nucleotides: TGTGCCAGTAATCGGGGGAATGAGCAGTTCTTC. Translation gives CASNRGNEQFF.

The CDR3 DNA reads TGTGCCAGCACGCCCTTAACAGGGAGTGATACTGAAGCTTTCTTT. Protein sequence: CASTPLTGSDTEAFF. This chain links TRBV2 with TRBJ1-1; possibly TRBD1 for D (6 bases). Trimming shortened V by 7 bases and J by 5 bases, and 20 bases separated the two germline ends. Germline CDR1 reads SNHLY; CDR2 reads FYNNEI. CDR3 length equals 15 residues. The whole variable domain, filled in from reference TRBV2 and TRBJ1-1, reads EPEVTQTPSHQVTQMGQEVILRCVPISNHLYFYWYRQILGQKVEFLVSFYNNEISEKSEIFDDQFSVERPDGSNFTLKIRSTKLEDSAMYFCASTPLTGSDTEAFFGQGTRLTVV.

This chain connects TRBV6-2 or TRBV6-3 to TRBJ2-2; tentatively, D is TRBD1 (6 bases). Deletions cut 5 bases from V and 6 bases from J, with 25 bases between. The CDR3 covers 18 residues. Germline CDR1 reads MNHEY; CDR2 reads SVGEGT. CDR3: CASSPLGRGRASPGELFF. Here the CDR3 DNA reads TGTGCCAGCAGTCCCTTGGGCAGGGGACGCGCGTCCCCCGGGGAGCTGTTTTTT.

The chain links TRBV5-1 to TRBJ2-6, with unresolved D. This CDR3 contains 14 residues. Trimming shortened V by 6 bases and J by 0 bases, and 7 bases separated the two germline ends. Germline V gives CDR1 SGHRS, CDR2 YFSETQ. This CDR3 is CASTSNSGANVLTF. DNA for the CDR3: TGCGCCAGCACATCCAACTCTGGGGCCAACGTCCTGACTTTC. The full variable domain, rest sourced from reference TRBV5-1 and TRBJ2-6, is KAGVTQTPRYLIKTRGQQVTLSCSPISGHRSVSWYQQTPGQGLQFLFEYFSETQRNKGNFPGRFSGRQFSNSRSEMNVSTLELGDSALYLCASTSNSGANVLTFGAGSRLTVL.

The V call is TRBV28, the J call TRBJ2-7; perhaps TRBD2 as D (6 bases). Germline CDR1 and CDR2: MDHEN and SYDVKM. The CDR3 contains 16 residues. Trimming cost V 2 bases and J 2 bases, with 16 bases left between them. The CDR3 here is CASSLSGRANTYEQYF. CDR3 nucleotides: TGTGCCAGCAGTTTAAGCGGGCGGGCTAATACCTACGAGCAGTACTTC.

For the CDR3, the DNA is TGTGCCAGCGGGAGGGGAAACACCATATATTTT. This sequence encodes CASGRGNTIYF. The V call is TRBV6-5, the J call TRBJ1-3; D call uncertain. The CDR3 loop spans 11 amino acids. Trimming stripped 8 bases from V and 4 bases from J, with 6 bases between. Germline V gene data show CDR1 as MNHEY and CDR2 as SVGAGI.

V gene TRBV2 combines with J gene TRBJ2-1; TRBD2 is a possible D gene (6 bases). Germline V gene sequence: CDR1 SNHLY, CDR2 FYNNEI. With 8 bases removed from V and 4 bases from J, the gap between germline ends came to 12 bases. The CDR3 has 13 residues. CDR3 DNA: TGTGCCAGCTGTCGCGGGAAGTACAATGAGCAGTTCTTC. It encodes CASCRGKYNEQFF.

V gene TRBV19 combines with J gene TRBJ2-1, with 8 positions matching TRBD2. The trim removed 3 bases at V and 7 bases at J, leaving 8 bases unmatched. This CDR3 contains 15 residues. Looked up from germline, CDR1 is LNHDA and CDR2 is SQIVND (reference sequence). This CDR3 reads CASSMKSGSFNEQFF. As DNA, the CDR3 is TGTGCCAGTAGTATGAAAAGCGGGAGCTTTAATGAGCAGTTCTTC. Full variable domain (rest looked up from reference TRBV19 and TRBJ2-1): DGGITQSPKYLFRKEGQNVTLSCEQNLNHDAMYWYRQDPGQGLRLIYYSQIVNDFQKGDIAEGYSVSREKKESFPLTVTSAQKNPTAFYLCASSMKSGSFNEQFFGPGTRLTVL.